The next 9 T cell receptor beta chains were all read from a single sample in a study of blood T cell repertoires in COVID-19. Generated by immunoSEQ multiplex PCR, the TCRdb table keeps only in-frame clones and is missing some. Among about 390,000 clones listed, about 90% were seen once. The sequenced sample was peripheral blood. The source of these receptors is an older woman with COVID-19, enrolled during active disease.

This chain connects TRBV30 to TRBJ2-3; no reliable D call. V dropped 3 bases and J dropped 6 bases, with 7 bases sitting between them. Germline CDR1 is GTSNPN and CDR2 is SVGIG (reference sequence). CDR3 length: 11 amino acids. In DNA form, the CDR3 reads TGTGCCTGGAGCGCGCCGGATACGCAGTATTTT. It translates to CAWSAPDTQYF.

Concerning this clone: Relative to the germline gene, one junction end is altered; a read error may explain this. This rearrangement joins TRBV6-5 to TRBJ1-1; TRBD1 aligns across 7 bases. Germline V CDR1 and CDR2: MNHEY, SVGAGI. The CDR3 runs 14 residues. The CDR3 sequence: CASRYSGGNAEAFF. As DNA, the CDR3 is TGTGCCAGCAGATACTCAGGGGGTAACGCTGAAGCTTTCTTT.

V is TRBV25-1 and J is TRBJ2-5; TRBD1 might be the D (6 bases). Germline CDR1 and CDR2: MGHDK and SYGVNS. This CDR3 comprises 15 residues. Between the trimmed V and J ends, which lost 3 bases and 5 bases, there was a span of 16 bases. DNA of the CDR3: TGTGCCAGCAGTGATTTACAGGGCCTCGGGGAGACCCAGTACTTC. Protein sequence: CASSDLQGLGETQYF.

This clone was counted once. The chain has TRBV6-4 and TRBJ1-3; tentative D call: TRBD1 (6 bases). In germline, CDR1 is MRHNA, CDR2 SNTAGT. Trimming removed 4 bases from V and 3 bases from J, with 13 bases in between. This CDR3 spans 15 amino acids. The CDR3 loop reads CASSAPGGGGNTIYF. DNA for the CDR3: TGTGCCAGCAGTGCCCCGGGGGGCGGTGGAAACACCATATATTTT.

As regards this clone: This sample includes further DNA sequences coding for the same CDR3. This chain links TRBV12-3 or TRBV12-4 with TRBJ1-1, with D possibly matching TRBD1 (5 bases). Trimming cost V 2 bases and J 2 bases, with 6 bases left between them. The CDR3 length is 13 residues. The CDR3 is CASSLTGNTEAFF. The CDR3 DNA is TGTGCCAGCAGTTTAACAGGAAACACTGAAGCTTTCTTT.

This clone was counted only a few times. The chain's CDR3 is CASSEPVQETQYF. The CDR3 DNA sequence: TGTGCCAGCAGTGAGCCAGTCCAAGAGACCCAGTACTTC. This rearrangement joins TRBV2 to TRBJ2-5; no definite D call. CDR1 SNHLY and CDR2 FYNNEI come from the germline V gene. The CDR3 has 13 amino acids. Trimming pared 3 bases from V and 1 base from J, leaving 6 bases between.

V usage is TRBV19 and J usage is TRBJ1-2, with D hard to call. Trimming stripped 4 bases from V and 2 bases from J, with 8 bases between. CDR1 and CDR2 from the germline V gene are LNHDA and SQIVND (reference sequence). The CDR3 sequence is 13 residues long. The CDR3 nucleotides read TGTGCCAGTAGTAACCGGGAGAACTATGGCTACACCTTC. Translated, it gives CASSNRENYGYTF.

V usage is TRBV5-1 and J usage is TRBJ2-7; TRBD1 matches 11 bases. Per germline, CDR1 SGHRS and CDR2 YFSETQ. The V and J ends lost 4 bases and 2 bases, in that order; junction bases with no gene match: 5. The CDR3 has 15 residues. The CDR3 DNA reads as TGCGCCAGCAGCCCCTGGGGACAGGGGGCCTACGAGCAGTACTTC. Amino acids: CASSPWGQGAYEQYF.

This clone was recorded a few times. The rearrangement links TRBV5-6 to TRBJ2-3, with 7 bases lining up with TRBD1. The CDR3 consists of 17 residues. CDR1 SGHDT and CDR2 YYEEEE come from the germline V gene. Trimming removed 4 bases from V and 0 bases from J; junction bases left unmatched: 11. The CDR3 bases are TGTGCCAGCAGCATAAGGACAGGCGCCACTAGCACAGATACGCAGTATTTT. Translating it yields CASSIRTGATSTDTQYF.